This paragraph reports one TCR beta chain. These data belong to a study of blood T cell repertoires in COVID-19. Study background: The United States, Italy and Spain were the sources of the acute and convalescent COVID-19 samples. Sample material is recorded as cDNA or gDNA derived from T cells, B-cell-depleted T cells, or PBMCs.

The table came from immunoSEQ multiplex PCR; TCRdb's copy has only in-frame clones and leaves some out. The data contain roughly 89,000 clones, 80% of them singletons. This CDR3 comprises 13 residues. Germline V gene data show CDR1 as LGHDT and CDR2 as YNNKEL (reference sequence). Deletions cut 1 base from V and 9 bases from J, with 10 bases between. V usage is TRBV3-1 (or the pseudogene TRBV3-2) and J usage is TRBJ2-1, with unresolved D. The receptor was isolated from a woman in her 70s with acute or convalescent COVID-19. The specimen was peripheral blood. CDR3 loop: CASSQVLLVEQFF. As DNA, the CDR3 is TGTGCCAGCAGCCAAGTCCTGCTAGTTGAGCAGTTCTTC.